Below are 17 T cell receptor beta chains sequenced from a single sample in a study of spatial heterogeneity in lung cancer. General study results and limits: Counts that tracked tumor mutation counts were those of expanded intratumoral alpha and beta TCRs.

TCRdb re-called the 5' RACE reads through MiXCR, storing one row per CDR3 protein. The sample includes 9,400 or so distinct CDR3 sequences, around 8.7% seen only once; the top ten take about 13%. As to time point: sample taken at primary tumor resection. Their antigens remain unidentified. Here the sequenced sample was lung tumor tissue, taken at surgery. The receptors come from a female donor with early-stage non-small cell lung cancer.

This clonotype was observed a handful of times. This chain uses TRBV2 with TRBJ1-2; 10 bases match TRBD1. Germline V CDR1 and CDR2: SNHLY, FYNNEI. The CDR3 is 14 amino acids. V was clipped by 8 bases and J by 7 bases; unmatched bases: 10. The CDR3 sequence: CASRDRGITVGYTF. The CDR3 DNA follows: TGTGCCAGCCGGGACAGGGGAATTACGGTTGGCTACACCTTC.

Worth noting for this clonotype: One end of the junction does not line up with germline, which may come from a read error. The V gene is TRBV30, the J gene TRBJ1-2; D call uncertain. Per the germline V gene, CDR1 is GTSNPN and CDR2 is SVGIG (reference sequence). The CDR3 has 13 amino acids. CDR3 sequence (DNA): TGTGGCTGGAGTGTGATGGATTTCTATGGCTACACCTTC. This encodes CGWSVMDFYGYTF.

This clonotype was seen repeatedly, ten times or more. The chain couples TRBV20-1 to TRBJ2-5; TRBD1 might be the D (7 bases). Trimming removed 4 bases at V and 4 bases at J, with 16 bases between. Per germline, CDR1 DFQATT and CDR2 SNEGSKA (reference sequence). CDR3 length: 14 amino acids. As DNA, the CDR3 is TGCAGTGCTATCGACAGGGAGGTTAGAGAGACCCAGTACTTC. Translated, it gives CSAIDREVRETQYF.

The chain carries TRBV18 and TRBJ1-2; tentatively, D is TRBD1 (5 bases). The CDR3 spans 15 residues. Germline CDR1 KGHSH, CDR2 LQKENI. V was cut by 3 bases and J by 5 bases, with 16 bases left in between. The CDR3 sequence is CASSPEQESSYGYTF. The CDR3 region has the DNA TGTGCCAGCTCACCCGAACAGGAGTCCTCTTATGGCTACACCTTC. Full variable domain (outside the CDR3, taken from reference TRBV18 and TRBJ1-2): NAGVMQNPRHLVRRRGQEARLRCSPMKGHSHVYWYRQLPEEGLKFMVYLQKENIIDESGMPKERFSAEFPKEGPSILRIQQVVRGDSAAYFCASSPEQESSYGYTFGSGTRLTVV.

This chain uses TRBV7-9 with TRBJ2-7; 11 bases fit TRBD2. V lost 2 bases to trimming and J lost 4 bases; unmatched junction nucleotides: 10. Germline values: CDR1 SEHNR, CDR2 FQNEAQ (reference sequence). CDR3 size: 17 residues. The chain's CDR3 is CASSLTSGGRGDYEQYF. The CDR3 DNA follows: TGTGCCAGCAGCTTAACTAGCGGGGGAAGAGGCGATTACGAGCAGTACTTC. Full variable domain (remainder filled in from reference TRBV7-9 and TRBJ2-7): DTGVSQNPRHKITKRGQNVTFRCDPISEHNRLYWYRQTLGQGPEFLTYFQNEAQLEKSRLLSDRFSAERPKGSFSTLEIQRTEQGDSAMYLCASSLTSGGRGDYEQYFGPGTRLTVT.

V is TRBV2 and J is TRBJ1-2; tentatively, D is TRBD1 (6 bases). V lost 5 bases to trimming and J lost 9 bases, with 16 bases between them. Germline V CDR1 and CDR2: SNHLY, FYNNEI. This CDR3 has 13 residues. The CDR3 spells CASSPGGAVSYTF. In DNA form, the CDR3 reads TGTGCCAGCAGTCCCGGGGGGGCGGTCAGCTACACCTTC.

This clonotype was counted ten times or more. The J gene is TRBJ1-1, the V gene TRBV20-1, with D unclear. The germline V gene has CDR1 DFQATT and CDR2 SNEGSKA (reference sequence). This CDR3 has 16 residues. Trimming removed 4 bases from V and 5 bases from J, with 23 bases in between. The CDR3: CSAKLADHRKKTEAFF. Written as DNA, the CDR3 is TGCAGTGCTAAATTGGCAGACCATAGAAAAAAGACTGAAGCTTTCTTT.

This clonotype appeared a few times. The chain is built from TRBV7-6 and TRBJ1-1, with 8 bases lining up with TRBD1. Trimming took 0 bases from V and 2 from J; bases not matched to a gene: 14. Germline CDR1 reads SGHVS; CDR2 reads FNYEAQ. CDR3 size: 19 residues. CDR3: CASSLARAGGNFINTEAFF. CDR3 coding DNA: TGTGCCAGCAGCTTAGCGAGGGCAGGGGGCAACTTCATAAACACTGAAGCTTTCTTT.

This clonotype was detected many times. This chain links TRBV6-5 with TRBJ2-3; TRBD2 aligns across 9 bases. The CDR3 sequence is 16 residues long. The germline CDR1 and CDR2 sequences are MNHEY and SVGAGI. The V and J ends lost 2 bases and 0 bases, in that order; junction bases with no gene match: 3. The CDR3 DNA is TGTGCCAGCAGTTACAGGCTAGCGGGGAGCACAGATACGCAGTATTTT. Translation: CASSYRLAGSTDTQYF.

Regarding this clonotype: This may come from a read error, since a much larger clone is one base off. Lacking the conserved final phenylalanine or tryptophan, this CDR3 likely reflects a read error. The chain couples TRBV6-1 to TRBJ2-2; TRBD2 aligns across 10 bases. The CDR3 runs to 18 residues. Germline V gene lookup returns CDR1 MNHNS and CDR2 SASEGT. With V trimmed by 7 bases and J by 0 bases, 11 bases remained unmatched. The CDR3 region has the DNA TGTGCCAGCACCCGCAAGCCCCTAGCGGGGGCGAACACCGGGGAGCTGTTTCTT. It yields the protein CASTRKPLAGANTGELFL.

This clonotype has only a few counts. Possible read error: a much larger clone is one base away. V gene TRBV20-1 combines with J gene TRBJ2-5, with TRBD2 matching 7 bases. CDR1 is DFQATT, CDR2 SNEGSKA, per germline (reference sequence). This CDR3 has 13 residues. CDR3 DNA sequence: TGCAGGGCTTGGGCGGGGGAGGTAGAGACCCAGTACTTC. It is translated as CRAWAGEVETQYF.

This clonotype was counted ten times or more. The J gene is TRBJ2-1, the V gene TRBV6-2 or TRBV6-3, with D possibly TRBD2 on 5 matching bases. V gave up 6 bases and J gave up 0 bases, with 12 bases separating them. The germline CDR1 and CDR2 sequences are MNHEY and SVGEGT. The CDR3 is 15 residues long. The CDR3: CASSKQGSSYNEQFF. CDR3 bases: TGTGCCAGCAGCAAGCAAGGGAGCTCCTACAATGAGCAGTTCTTC.

This chain joins TRBV5-1 and TRBJ2-1; TRBD1 aligns across 7 bases. Germline V gene lookup returns CDR1 SGHRS and CDR2 YFSETQ. There are 15 residues in the CDR3. After removal of 3 bases from V and 1 base from J, the junction contained 4 bases not matched to a gene. CDR3 nucleotides: TGCGCCAGCAGCTCCGAGACAGGGTCCTACAATGAGCAGTTCTTC. Translating gives CASSSETGSYNEQFF.

This clonotype was counted at least ten times. The V call is TRBV6-5, the J call TRBJ2-1; 8 bases fit TRBD1. V was clipped by 6 bases and J by 4 bases; unmatched bases: 2. This CDR3 spans 13 amino acids. CDR1 and CDR2 from the germline V gene are MNHEY and SVGAGI. Here the CDR3 reads CASRGQVYNEQFF. In DNA, the CDR3 is TGTGCCAGCAGGGGACAGGTTTACAATGAGCAGTTCTTC.

This clonotype showed up many times. The chain links TRBV20-1 to TRBJ1-5, with D perhaps TRBD1 (5 bases). This CDR3 is built from 12 residues. Germline V gives CDR1 DFQATT, CDR2 SNEGSKA (reference sequence). V was cut by 6 bases and J by 5 bases, with 11 bases left in between. CDR3 DNA: TGCAGTGCGGGGGACTTTGATCAGCCCCAGCATTTT. Residues: CSAGDFDQPQHF.

As for this clonotype: A much bigger clone sits one base away, suggesting this may be a read error. The gene calls are TRBV19 and TRBJ1-5; 11 nucleotides match TRBD1. Per germline, CDR1 LNHDA and CDR2 SQIVND (reference sequence). V dropped 8 bases and J dropped 6; count of bases not matched to a gene: 12. The CDR3 extends over 16 amino acids. The CDR3 DNA is TGTGCCAGTCGATCCCGGGACAGGGGGTTGAGTCAGCCCCAGCATTTT. It specifies CASRSRDRGLSQPQHF.

This clonotype is categorized as medium-sized. V and J are TRBV10-2 and TRBJ2-1; unclear D gene. CDR1 and CDR2 (germline): WSHSY, SAAADI. The V gene lost 8 bases and the J gene lost 0 bases, with 8 bases spanning the gap. CDR3 length: 13 residues. The CDR3 DNA reads TGCGCCAGCCGGTGGTCCTCCTACAATGAGCAGTTCTTC. The encoded protein is CASRWSSYNEQFF.